These 5 T cell receptor beta chains originate from one sample sequenced in a study of cytomegalovirus exposure and HLA in healthy donors. The study ran its PCR with 60 Vbeta and 13 Jbeta primers. TCRdb keeps only in-frame clones here, not all; method: immunoSEQ multiplex PCR. The sample records 90,000 to 110,000 clones, less than 85% being singletons. The sample comprised PBMCs. These receptors were collected from a man aged 40-55 years in good health and CMV-seropositive.

This clone was counted only a few times. The rearrangement uses TRBV29-1 and TRBJ1-1, with TRBD1 as a possible D gene (5 bases). The V gene's germline CDR1 is SQVTM and CDR2 ANQGSEA. The CDR3 contains 16 residues. The V gene lost 1 base and the J gene lost 1 base, with 16 bases spanning the gap. CDR3 protein: CSVEVKARGGNTEAFF. The DNA of the CDR3 is TGCAGCGTTGAAGTTAAGGCCCGGGGGGGGAACACTGAAGCTTTCTTT.

The chain is built from TRBV4-3 and TRBJ2-7, with a weak D call TRBD1 (6 bases). CDR1 and CDR2 from the germline V gene are LGHNA and YSLEER. V was trimmed by 5 bases and J by 2 bases, leaving 10 bases between them. The CDR3 contains 13 residues. CDR3 sequence reads: CASSSRDTYEQYF. CDR3 DNA: TGCGCCAGCAGCTCCCGGGACACCTACGAGCAGTACTTC.

The chain joins TRBV6-6 to TRBJ2-7; possible D gene TRBD2, 6 bases. Germline CDR1 reads MNHNY; CDR2 reads SVGAGI (reference sequence). This CDR3 is built from 12 residues. Trimming removed 7 bases at V and 6 bases at J, with 13 bases between. CDR3 nucleotides: TGTGCCAGCAAGGTGGAGGGCGGCGAGCAGTACTTC. As protein: CASKVEGGEQYF.

The chain has TRBV7-2 and TRBJ2-1; D is unclear. The CDR3 covers 13 residues. The V gene lost 1 base and the J gene lost 5 bases, with 6 bases spanning the gap. CDR1 and CDR2 from the germline V gene are SGHTA and FQGNSA. For the CDR3, the DNA is TGTGCCAGCAGCTTAGGGGCGAACAATGAGCAGTTCTTC. Protein: CASSLGANNEQFF. Full variable domain (outside the CDR3, taken from reference TRBV7-2 and TRBJ2-1): GAGVSQSPSNKVTEKGKDVELRCDPISGHTALYWYRQSLGQGLEFLIYFQGNSAPDKSGLPSDRFSAERTGGSVSTLTIQRTQQEDSAVYLCASSLGANNEQFFGPGTRLTVL.

This chain links TRBV7-9 with TRBJ2-5; 7 nucleotides agree with TRBD2. The junction had 2 bases not matched to a gene; V was cut back by 0 bases and J by 1 base. This CDR3 spans 15 amino acids. Germline V gene sequence: CDR1 SEHNR, CDR2 FQNEAQ (reference sequence). CDR3 bases: TGTGCCAGCAGCTTAGCTGGCGGGGGCCAAGAGACCCAGTACTTC. Its protein is CASSLAGGGQETQYF. Filled out from reference TRBV7-9 and TRBJ2-5, the complete variable domain reads DTGVSQNPRHKITKRGQNVTFRCDPISEHNRLYWYRQTLGQGPEFLTYFQNEAQLEKSRLLSDRFSAERPKGSFSTLEIQRTEQGDSAMYLCASSLAGGGQETQYFGPGTRLLVL.